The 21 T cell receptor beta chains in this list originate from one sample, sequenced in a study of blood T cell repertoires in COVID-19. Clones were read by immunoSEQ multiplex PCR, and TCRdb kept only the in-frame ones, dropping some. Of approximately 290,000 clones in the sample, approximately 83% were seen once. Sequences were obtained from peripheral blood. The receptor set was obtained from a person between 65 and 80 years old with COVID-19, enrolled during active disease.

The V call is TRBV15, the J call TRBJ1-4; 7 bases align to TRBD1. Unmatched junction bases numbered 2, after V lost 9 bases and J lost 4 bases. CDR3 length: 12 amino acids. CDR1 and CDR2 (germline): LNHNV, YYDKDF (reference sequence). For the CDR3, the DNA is TGTGCCACGGGACAGATTAATGAAAAACTGTTTTTT. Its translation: CATGQINEKLFF.

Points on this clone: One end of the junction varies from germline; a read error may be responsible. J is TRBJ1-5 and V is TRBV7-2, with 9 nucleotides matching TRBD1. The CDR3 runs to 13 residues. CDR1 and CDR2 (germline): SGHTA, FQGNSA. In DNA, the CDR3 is TGTGCCAGCAGTACAGGGGGCAAGCAGCCCCAGCATTTT. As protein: CASSTGGKQPQHF.

The CDR3 region is CASEAGGWNTGELFF. The CDR3 DNA sequence: TGCGCCAGCGAGGCGGGGGGCTGGAACACCGGGGAGCTGTTTTTT. The chain recombines TRBV5-1 with TRBJ2-2; 8 nucleotides align to TRBD2. CDR1 is SGHRS and CDR2 is YFSETQ in the germline V gene. V lost 7 bases, J lost 1 base, and 6 bases stayed unmatched. This CDR3 region has 15 residues.

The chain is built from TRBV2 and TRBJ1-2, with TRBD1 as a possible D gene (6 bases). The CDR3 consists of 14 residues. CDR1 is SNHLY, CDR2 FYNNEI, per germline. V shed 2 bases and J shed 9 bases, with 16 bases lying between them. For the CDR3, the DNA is TGTGCCAGCAGTGAAAACACAGGGAGTTTTCGCTACACCTTC. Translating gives CASSENTGSFRYTF.

Here the CDR3 reads CATRAGAAYEQYF. CDR3 in DNA: TGTGCCACACGAGCGGGGGCAGCCTACGAGCAGTACTTC. V and J are TRBV6-5 and TRBJ2-7, with 8 positions matching TRBD2. This CDR3 spans 13 amino acids. Germline lookup yields CDR1 MNHEY and CDR2 SVGAGI. V shed 10 bases and J 2 bases; nucleotides not matched to a gene: 7.

CDR3 DNA: TGTGCCAGCAGCCCAACGGACAGGGGAAGGGCTTTCTTT. It translates to CASSPTDRGRAFF. The chain employs TRBV6-5 and TRBJ1-1, with TRBD1 matching 9 bases. CDR1 and CDR2 (germline): MNHEY, SVGAGI. J was trimmed by 11 bases and V by 6 bases; bases with no gene match: 10. The CDR3 has 13 amino acids.

CDR3 region: CASSTDRSWAFF. The CDR3 DNA reads TGTGCCAGCAGTACGGACAGGTCCTGGGCTTTCTTT. The chain couples TRBV12-3 or TRBV12-4 to TRBJ1-1; 7 bases are a match to TRBD1. The junction had 8 bases not matched to a gene; V was cut back by 5 bases and J by 11 bases. The CDR3 spans 12 residues.

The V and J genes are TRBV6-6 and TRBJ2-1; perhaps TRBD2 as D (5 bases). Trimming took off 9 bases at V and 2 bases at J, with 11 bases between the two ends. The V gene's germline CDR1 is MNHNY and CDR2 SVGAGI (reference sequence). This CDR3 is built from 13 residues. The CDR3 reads CARGGRAYNEQFF. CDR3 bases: TGTGCCAGGGGCGGGCGGGCCTACAATGAGCAGTTCTTC.

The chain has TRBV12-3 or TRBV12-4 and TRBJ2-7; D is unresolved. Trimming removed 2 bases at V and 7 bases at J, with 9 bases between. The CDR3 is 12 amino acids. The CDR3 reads CASSLFEREQYF. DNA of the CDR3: TGTGCCAGCAGTTTATTTGAGAGGGAGCAGTACTTC.

The CDR3 spells CASRGGDSTGELFF. The CDR3 DNA sequence: TGTGCCAGCAGGGGAGGGGATAGCACCGGGGAGCTGTTTTTT. The J gene is TRBJ2-2, the V gene TRBV6-6; 7 bases are shared with TRBD2. V trimming: 6 bases; J trimming: 4 bases; junction bases outside the gene matches: 5. CDR3 length equals 14 residues. Germline values: CDR1 MNHNY, CDR2 SVGAGI (reference sequence).

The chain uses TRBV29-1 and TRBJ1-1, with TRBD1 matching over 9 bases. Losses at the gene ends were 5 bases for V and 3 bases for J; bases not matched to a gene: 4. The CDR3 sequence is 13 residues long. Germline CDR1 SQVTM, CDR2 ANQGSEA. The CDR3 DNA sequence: TGCAGCGTTAAGACAGGGGGGGACACTGAAGCTTTCTTT. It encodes CSVKTGGDTEAFF.

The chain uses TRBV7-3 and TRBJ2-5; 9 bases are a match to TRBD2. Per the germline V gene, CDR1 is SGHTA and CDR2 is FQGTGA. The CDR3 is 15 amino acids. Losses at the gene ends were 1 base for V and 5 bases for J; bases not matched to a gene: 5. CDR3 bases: TGTGCCAGCAGCTTAATGCCTAGCGGGATCGAGACCCAGTACTTC. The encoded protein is CASSLMPSGIETQYF. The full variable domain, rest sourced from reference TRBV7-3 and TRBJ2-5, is GAGVSQTPSNKVTEKGKYVELRCDPISGHTALYWYRQSLGQGPEFLIYFQGTGAADDSGLPNDRFFAVRPEGSVSTLKIQRTERGDSAVYLCASSLMPSGIETQYFGPGTRLLVL.

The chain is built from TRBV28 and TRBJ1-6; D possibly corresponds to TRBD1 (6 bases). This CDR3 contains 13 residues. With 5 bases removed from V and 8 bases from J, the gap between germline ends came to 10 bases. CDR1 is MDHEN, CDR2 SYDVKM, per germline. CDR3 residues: CASSPQGYSPLHF. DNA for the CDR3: TGTGCCAGCAGTCCCCAGGGGTATTCACCCCTCCACTTT.

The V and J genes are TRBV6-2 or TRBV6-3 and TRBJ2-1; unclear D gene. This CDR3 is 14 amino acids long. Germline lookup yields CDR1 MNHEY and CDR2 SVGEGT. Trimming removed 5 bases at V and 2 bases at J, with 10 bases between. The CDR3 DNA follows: TGTGCCAGCAGTCCCCCTGCGGCCTACAATGAGCAGTTCTTC. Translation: CASSPPAAYNEQFF.

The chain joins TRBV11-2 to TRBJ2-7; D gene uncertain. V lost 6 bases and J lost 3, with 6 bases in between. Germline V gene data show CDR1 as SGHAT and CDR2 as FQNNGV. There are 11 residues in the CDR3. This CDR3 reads CASRTVYEQYF. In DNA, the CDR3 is TGTGCCAGCAGAACGGTCTACGAGCAGTACTTC.

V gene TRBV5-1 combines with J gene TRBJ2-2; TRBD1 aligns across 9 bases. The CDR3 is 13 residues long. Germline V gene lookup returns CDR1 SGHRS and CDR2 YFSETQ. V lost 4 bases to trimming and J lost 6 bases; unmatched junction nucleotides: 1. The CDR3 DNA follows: TGCGCCAGCAGCGGACAGGGGTCCGGGGAGCTGTTTTTT. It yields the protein CASSGQGSGELFF.

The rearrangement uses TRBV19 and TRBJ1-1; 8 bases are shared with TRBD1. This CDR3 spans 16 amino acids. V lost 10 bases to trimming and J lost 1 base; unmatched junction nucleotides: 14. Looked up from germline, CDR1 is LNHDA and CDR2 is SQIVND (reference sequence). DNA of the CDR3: TGTGCCATACTTGTCCGGGGGCAGGGGGCGAACACTGAAGCTTTCTTT. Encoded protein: CAILVRGQGANTEAFF.

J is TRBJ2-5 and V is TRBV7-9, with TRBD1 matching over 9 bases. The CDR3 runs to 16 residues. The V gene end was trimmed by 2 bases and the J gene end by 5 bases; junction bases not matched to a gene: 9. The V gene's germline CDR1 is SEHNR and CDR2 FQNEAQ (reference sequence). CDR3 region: CASSLTGGAARETQYF. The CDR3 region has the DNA TGTGCCAGCAGCTTAACAGGGGGCGCAGCGAGGGAGACCCAGTACTTC.

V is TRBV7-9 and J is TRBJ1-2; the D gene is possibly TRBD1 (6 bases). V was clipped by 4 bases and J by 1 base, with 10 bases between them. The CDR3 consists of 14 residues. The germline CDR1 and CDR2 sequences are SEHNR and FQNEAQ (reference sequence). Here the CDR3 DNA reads TGTGCCAGCAGCTCGGGACAAAGTAACTATGGCTACACCTTC. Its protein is CASSSGQSNYGYTF.

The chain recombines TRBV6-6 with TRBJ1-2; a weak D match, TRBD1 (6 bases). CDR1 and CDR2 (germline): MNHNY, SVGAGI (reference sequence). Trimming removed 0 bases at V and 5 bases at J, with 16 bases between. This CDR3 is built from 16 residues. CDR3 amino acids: CASSYSVPGTYYGYTF. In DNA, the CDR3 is TGTGCCAGCAGTTACTCGGTCCCTGGGACATATTATGGCTACACCTTC.

The CDR3 nucleotides are TGTGCCAGCAGTGAGAGGGCGGGGAATCAGCCCCAGCATTTT. Translation: CASSERAGNQPQHF. The rearrangement links TRBV2 to TRBJ1-5; D gene unclear. The germline CDR1 and CDR2 sequences are SNHLY and FYNNEI. This CDR3 is built from 14 residues. With 3 bases removed from V and 4 bases from J, the gap between germline ends came to 10 bases.